The present entry profiles one TCR beta chain with its context. Trimming cost V 8 bases and J 0 bases, with 15 bases left between them. This CDR3 contains 15 residues. It was negative isolation that provided the CD8+ and CD4+ T cells, whereas TEMRA cells were enriched by FACS. The data belong to a study of CD8 T cells in Susac syndrome. Whole-study context: The Susac syndrome patients were therapy-naive, on corticosteroids, or on intravenous immunoglobulin alone at blood draw.

Random hexamers were used to reverse transcribe an amount of about 0.45 to 1 ug RNA. Amplification of TCR beta CDR3 used immunoSEQ multiplex PCR across 54 Vbeta and 13 Jbeta. Using its own MiXCR run on the immunoSEQ multiplex PCR reads, TCRdb lists one record per CDR3 protein. The repertoire has 170,000 or so distinct CDR3 sequences, under 95% of them found once; the top ten carry 0.12%. This TCR was recovered from a human donor with Susac syndrome. The sequenced sample consisted of CD4+ T cells from PBMCs. The chain uses TRBV12-3 or TRBV12-4 and TRBJ2-3; weak D call: TRBD2 (6 bases). The CDR3 region is CASRPAGPSTDTQYF. The CDR3, as DNA: TGTGCCAGCCGACCAGCGGGCCCAAGCACAGATACGCAGTATTTT.